This TCR beta chain was obtained from a study of post-analysis software for immune sequencing data. Study-wide context: The courses of disease that were included comprised relapsing-remitting, secondary progressive and progressive-relapsing multiple sclerosis.

CDR3 length equals 15 residues. The germline V gene has CDR1 SEHNR and CDR2 FQNEAQ (reference sequence). V was trimmed by 5 bases and J by 8 bases, leaving 19 bases between them. Researchers reported that TCR beta cDNA libraries carried unique molecular identifiers. There were about 0.85 to 11 million T cells, and 450,000 to 550,000 cDNA molecules came from them. Each CDR3 protein gets one entry after TCRdb re-called the PCR reads with MiXCR. The sample includes about 770,000 distinct CDR3 sequences, 46% seen only once; the top ten take 4% to 5%. Study-wide results and caveats: Multiple sclerosis was associated with a significant reduction in normalized Chao1 diversity relative to controls. Strong co-clustering by F measure was seen for same-batch samples. Compared with controls, patients had more of about five TRBV segments, including TRBV5-6, TRBV5-1 and TRBV20-1.

This clonotype was detected only a few times. Its antigen is unidentified. The sequence was obtained from a girl aged 10 to 17 with multiple sclerosis. Sequencing used blood. This chain links TRBV7-9 with TRBJ2-1; D possibly corresponds to TRBD1 (7 bases). The CDR3 is CASSKGDRDFDEQFF. As DNA, the CDR3 is TGTGCCAGCAGCAAGGGTGACAGGGACTTCGATGAGCAGTTCTTC.